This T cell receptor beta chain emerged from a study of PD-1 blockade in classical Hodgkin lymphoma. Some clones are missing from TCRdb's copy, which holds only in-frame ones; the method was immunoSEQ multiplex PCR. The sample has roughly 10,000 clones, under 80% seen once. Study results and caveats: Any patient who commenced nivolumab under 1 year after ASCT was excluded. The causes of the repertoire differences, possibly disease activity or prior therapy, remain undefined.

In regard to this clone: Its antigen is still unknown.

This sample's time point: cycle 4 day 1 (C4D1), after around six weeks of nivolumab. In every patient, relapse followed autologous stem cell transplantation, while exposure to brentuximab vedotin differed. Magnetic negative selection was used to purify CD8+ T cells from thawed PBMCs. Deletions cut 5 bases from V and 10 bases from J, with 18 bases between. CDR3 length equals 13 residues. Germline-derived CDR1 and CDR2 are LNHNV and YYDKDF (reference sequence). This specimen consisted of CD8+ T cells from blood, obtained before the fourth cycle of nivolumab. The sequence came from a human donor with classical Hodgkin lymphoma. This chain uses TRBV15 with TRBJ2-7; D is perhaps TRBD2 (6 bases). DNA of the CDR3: TGTGCCACCAGCTCCGGTTGGGAGGTCCGACAGTACTTC. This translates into CATSSGWEVRQYF.